These 30 T cell receptor beta chains originate from one sample sequenced in a study of T cells in Graves' hyperthyroidism and ophthalmopathy. There were TCR beta CDR3 regions amplified from RNA transcripts. Researchers ran a first-round RT-PCR on the TCR CDR3 using the HTBI primer set. In TCRdb, the multiplex PCR reads were re-called with MiXCR into one record per CDR3 protein. The sample has some 690,000 distinct CDR3 sequences, roughly 17% seen once. Material for sequencing was blood. Source of these receptors: a man aged 45-65 years with Graves' hyperthyroidism.

The genes are TRBV7-2 and TRBJ2-1; D remains ambiguous. Trimming took 5 bases from V and 2 from J, leaving 13 bases between them. CDR3 length: 15 amino acids. Germline V gives CDR1 SGHTA, CDR2 FQGNSA. This CDR3 reads CASSPTALTYNEQFF. DNA for the CDR3: TGTGCCAGCAGCCCAACAGCCCTGACCTACAATGAGCAGTTCTTC.

This clonotype showed up many times. The V call is TRBV27, the J call TRBJ1-1, with D perhaps matching TRBD1 (6 bases). Germline lookup yields CDR1 MNHEY and CDR2 SMNVEV (reference sequence). This CDR3 has 18 residues. The V end lost 8 bases, the J end lost 3 bases, and 28 bases lay between the germline ends. The CDR3: CASRFAGGAISGDTEAFF. In DNA form, the CDR3 reads TGTGCCAGCCGCTTCGCGGGGGGGGCTATCTCCGGGGACACTGAAGCTTTCTTT.

This clonotype has just a few counts. The V call is TRBV7-2, the J call TRBJ2-7; TRBD2 is a possible D gene (6 bases). The CDR3 is 16 residues long. The germline gives CDR1 SGHTA, CDR2 FQGNSA. Trimming shortened V by 6 bases and J by 7 bases, and 25 bases separated the two germline ends. The CDR3 nucleotides are TGTGCCAGCAGTCTCCCGATCGAGCGGGTTTCGGGAGAGCAGTACTTC. Protein: CASSLPIERVSGEQYF.

The rearrangement links TRBV28 to TRBJ2-7, with TRBD1 as a possible D gene (5 bases). The CDR3 runs to 12 residues. The V end was cut by 5 bases, the J end by 9 bases, with 14 bases between. The germline CDR1 and CDR2 sequences are MDHEN and SYDVKM. The CDR3 sequence: CASSNPPGWQYF. The CDR3 DNA reads as TGTGCCAGCAGTAATCCTCCAGGGTGGCAGTACTTC.

There are a few counts of this clonotype. The chain has TRBV30 and TRBJ2-7, with 7 bases aligning to TRBD2. This CDR3 is built from 14 residues. With V trimmed by 1 base and J by 4 bases, 7 bases remained unmatched. Germline CDR1 is GTSNPN and CDR2 is SVGIG (reference sequence). CDR3 nucleotide sequence: TGTGCCTGGAGTGAAGGCGGGAGATCGTACGAGCAGTACTTC. Encoded protein: CAWSEGGRSYEQYF. The variable domain in full, completed from reference TRBV30 and TRBJ2-7, reads SQTIHQWPATLVQPVGSPLSLECTVEGTSNPNLYWYRQAAGRGLQLLFYSVGIGQISSEVPQNLSASRPQDRQFILSSKKLLLSDSGFYLCAWSEGGRSYEQYFGPGTRLTVT.

Many counts were recorded for this clonotype. The chain joins TRBV2 to TRBJ2-7; no reliable D call. CDR1 is SNHLY, CDR2 FYNNEI, per germline. The length of the CDR3 is 13 residues. Trimming removed 7 bases from V and 2 bases from J, with 12 bases in between. This CDR3 is CASTNPGPYEQYF. The CDR3 region has the DNA TGTGCCAGCACCAACCCCGGACCCTACGAGCAGTACTTC.

The chain links TRBV6-6 to TRBJ1-1; 10 nucleotides agree with TRBD1. V trimming: 2 bases; J trimming: 7 bases; junction bases outside the gene matches: 13. Per germline, CDR1 MNHNY and CDR2 SVGAGI (reference sequence). The CDR3 has 17 amino acids. CDR3 sequence: CASSYNPLTGGFGEAFF. The DNA for the CDR3 is TGTGCCAGCAGTTACAACCCCCTGACAGGGGGCTTTGGTGAAGCTTTCTTT.

Comment on this clonotype: The CDR3 end shows no conserved phenylalanine or tryptophan, and so a read error is likely. The chain recombines TRBV7-2 with TRBJ1-6; TRBD1 matches at 9 bases. Germline trimming cut 6 bases from V and 7 bases from J; bases unmatched to any gene: 4. Germline values: CDR1 SGHTA, CDR2 FQGNSA. There are 14 residues in the CDR3. The CDR3 protein is CASRSGTGNSPLHL. As DNA, the CDR3 is TGTGCCAGCAGATCAGGGACAGGGAATTCACCCCTCCACCTT.

As to this clonotype: The junction departs from germline at one end; a sequencing error may be responsible. The rearrangement uses TRBV28 and TRBJ2-1, with 12 bases matching TRBD2. The CDR3 is 17 amino acids. Germline V lookup: CDR1 MDHEN, CDR2 SYDVKM. In DNA form, the CDR3 reads TGTGCCGGCAGTTTACCGACTAGCGGGAGCTCCTACAATGAGCAGTTCTTC. Protein sequence: CAGSLPTSGSSYNEQFF.

The rearrangement joins TRBV15 to TRBJ1-2; TRBD1 aligns across 7 bases. The germline V gene encodes CDR1 LNHNV and CDR2 YYDKDF (reference sequence). The CDR3 spans 16 residues. Trimming removed 2 bases from V and 0 bases from J; junction bases left unmatched: 6. In DNA, the CDR3 is TGTGCCACCAGCAGAACAGGGGACATCACTAACTATGGCTACACCTTC. Translation gives CATSRTGDITNYGYTF.

The sample holds many counts of this clonotype. The chain recombines TRBV20-1 with TRBJ2-6; D remains unclear. Deletions cut 4 bases from V and 0 bases from J, with 4 bases between. Germline CDR1 DFQATT, CDR2 SNEGSKA (reference sequence). The CDR3 is 13 residues long. The CDR3 region has the DNA TGCAGTGCTAAAACCTCTGGGGCCAACGTCCTGACTTTC. Protein: CSAKTSGANVLTF.

This clonotype was counted at least ten times. The V call is TRBV7-8, the J call TRBJ2-1; 16 nucleotides line up with TRBD2. Unmatched junction bases numbered 11, after V lost 6 bases and J lost 12 bases. Germline V gene data show CDR1 as SGHVS and CDR2 as FQNEAQ. The length of the CDR3 is 16 residues. For the CDR3, the DNA is TGTGCCAGCAGTTCCGGGACTAGCGGGAGGGCTACTAGGCAGTTCTTC. Amino acid sequence: CASSSGTSGRATRQFF. Combining the CDR3 with reference TRBV7-8 and TRBJ2-1 gives the whole variable domain GAGVSQSPRYKVAKRGQDVALRCDPISGHVSLFWYQQALGQGPEFLTYFQNEAQLDKSGLPSDRFFAERPEGSVSTLKIQRTQQEDSAVYLCASSSGTSGRATRQFFGPGTRLTVL.

The chain has TRBV7-2 and TRBJ1-4; no clear D. In germline, CDR1 is SGHTA, CDR2 FQGNSA. V lost 5 bases to trimming and J lost 0 bases, with 19 bases between them. This CDR3 has 18 residues. CDR3 amino acids: CASSTRARPFPTNEKLFF. CDR3 DNA: TGTGCCAGCAGCACCCGGGCCCGCCCGTTCCCAACTAATGAAAAACTGTTTTTT.

This clonotype appeared many times. The rearrangement joins TRBV3-1 to TRBJ2-5; 7 nucleotides match TRBD1. Per the germline V gene, CDR1 is LGHDT and CDR2 is YNNKEL (reference sequence). V gave up 3 bases and J gave up 10 bases; unmatched junction bases: 2. This CDR3 has 11 amino acids. The CDR3 sequence is CASSHRDSQYF. The CDR3 DNA reads TGTGCCAGCAGCCATCGGGACAGCCAGTACTTC.

This clonotype was recorded at least ten times. The V call is TRBV20-1, the J call TRBJ2-3; 8 bases map to TRBD1. This CDR3 contains 17 residues. V was pared by 5 bases and J by 0 bases, with 13 bases of the junction left unmatched. Germline V CDR1 and CDR2: DFQATT, SNEGSKA (reference sequence). CDR3 region: CSALLRGHTPSTDTQYF. CDR3 nucleotide sequence: TGCAGTGCTTTACTCAGGGGGCATACCCCTAGCACAGATACGCAGTATTTT.

There are many counts of this clonotype. The CDR3 nucleotides read TGTGCCTGGAGTTCGGCACGATCCTATGGCTACACCTTC. This sequence encodes CAWSSARSYGYTF. This chain joins TRBV30 and TRBJ1-2; no clear D gene. Germline V gene sequence: CDR1 GTSNPN, CDR2 SVGIG (reference sequence). V gave up 2 bases and J gave up 4 bases, with 11 bases separating them. This CDR3 spans 13 amino acids.

A few counts support this clonotype. V and J are TRBV3-1 and TRBJ2-2; no clear D. This CDR3 spans 16 amino acids. The germline CDR1 and CDR2 sequences are LGHDT and YNNKEL (reference sequence). V lost 5 bases and J lost 6, with 19 bases in between. CDR3 DNA sequence: TGTGCCAGCAGCTCCGCCCCCAACTTAATCTCCGGGGAGCTGTTTTTT. This codes for CASSSAPNLISGELFF.

The gene calls are TRBV12-3 or TRBV12-4 and TRBJ1-5; 10 bases match TRBD1. J gave up 6 bases and V 3 bases, and 8 bases lay outside the gene matches. CDR3 length: 16 residues. The CDR3 sequence is CASSFNRDRGSQPQHF. The DNA of the CDR3 is TGTGCCAGCAGTTTTAACCGGGACAGGGGTAGTCAGCCCCAGCATTTT.

The chain combines TRBV20-1 with TRBJ2-5; 8 bases fit TRBD1. V lost 3 bases, J lost 5 bases, and 5 bases stayed unmatched. Germline V gives CDR1 DFQATT, CDR2 SNEGSKA (reference sequence). The CDR3 extends over 13 amino acids. Here the CDR3 DNA reads TGCAGTGCTAGGGAGACAGGGGTGGAGACCCAGTACTTC. It yields the protein CSARETGVETQYF.

This clonotype was seen many times. The chain has TRBV2 and TRBJ2-1; D not resolved. The CDR3 sequence is 18 residues long. CDR1 is SNHLY and CDR2 is FYNNEI in the germline V gene. The ends were cut back, 2 bases at V and 3 bases at J, with 20 bases in the middle. CDR3 in amino acids: CASSEFDSYTLYYNEQFF. The CDR3 DNA follows: TGTGCCAGCAGTGAATTTGACTCCTACACCCTGTACTACAATGAGCAGTTCTTC. Looking up the rest from reference TRBV2 and TRBJ2-1 gives the full variable domain: EPEVTQTPSHQVTQMGQEVILRCVPISNHLYFYWYRQILGQKVEFLVSFYNNEISEKSEIFDDQFSVERPDGSNFTLKIRSTKLEDSAMYFCASSEFDSYTLYYNEQFFGPGTRLTVL.

This clonotype was found many times. Written as DNA, the CDR3 is TGTGCCTGGAGTGTAGGGCTAGTCACAGATACGCAGTATTTT. It is translated as CAWSVGLVTDTQYF. The genes are TRBV30 and TRBJ2-3; D gene ambiguous. Deletions cut 0 bases from V and 2 bases from J, with 9 bases between. Germline V gives CDR1 GTSNPN, CDR2 SVGIG (reference sequence). The CDR3 has 14 residues. The variable domain in full, with the rest retrieved from reference TRBV30 and TRBJ2-3, is SQTIHQWPATLVQPVGSPLSLECTVEGTSNPNLYWYRQAAGRGLQLLFYSVGIGQISSEVPQNLSASRPQDRQFILSSKKLLLSDSGFYLCAWSVGLVTDTQYFGPGTRLTVL.

This clonotype was observed at least ten times. This sequence joins TRBV19 and TRBJ2-3; 7 bases fit TRBD1. Looked up from germline, CDR1 is LNHDA and CDR2 is SQIVND (reference sequence). V shed 7 bases and J 1 base; nucleotides not matched to a gene: 8. The CDR3 has 15 residues. The CDR3 sequence: CASNFRDSRTDTQYF. DNA of the CDR3: TGTGCCAGTAACTTCCGGGACAGCCGCACAGATACGCAGTATTTT. Using reference TRBV19 and TRBJ2-3 for the parts outside the CDR3, the full variable domain is DGGITQSPKYLFRKEGQNVTLSCEQNLNHDAMYWYRQDPGQGLRLIYYSQIVNDFQKGDIAEGYSVSREKKESFPLTVTSAQKNPTAFYLCASNFRDSRTDTQYFGPGTRLTVL.

J is TRBJ2-6 and V is TRBV11-2; 7 nucleotides align to TRBD1. Germline CDR1 is SGHAT and CDR2 is FQNNGV. The CDR3 is 20 residues long. V lost 4 bases to trimming and J lost 0 bases; unmatched junction nucleotides: 15. DNA for the CDR3: TGTGCCAGCAGCTCGACAAAGACAGGGAGTAGTAACTCTGGGGCCAACGTCCTGACTTTC. Protein sequence: CASSSTKTGSSNSGANVLTF.

This clonotype has a count of ten or more. This chain links TRBV2 with TRBJ2-3; D is undetermined. Trimming shortened V by 3 bases and J by 3 bases, and 10 bases separated the two germline ends. The CDR3 is 14 residues long. CDR1 SNHLY and CDR2 FYNNEI come from the germline V gene. The DNA of the CDR3 is TGTGCCAGCAGTGAGAGGTTCACGACAGATACGCAGTATTTT. It specifies CASSERFTTDTQYF. Complete variable domain (other parts from reference TRBV2 and TRBJ2-3): EPEVTQTPSHQVTQMGQEVILRCVPISNHLYFYWYRQILGQKVEFLVSFYNNEISEKSEIFDDQFSVERPDGSNFTLKIRSTKLEDSAMYFCASSERFTTDTQYFGPGTRLTVL.

Many counts were recorded for this clonotype. The chain recombines TRBV5-1 with TRBJ2-3; no definite D call. Trimming shortened V by 3 bases and J by 6 bases, and 5 bases separated the two germline ends. Germline V gene data show CDR1 as SGHRS and CDR2 as YFSETQ. The CDR3 spans 11 residues. The CDR3 sequence: CASSYSDTQYF. CDR3 coding DNA: TGCGCCAGCAGCTATAGTGATACGCAGTATTTT.

The V gene is TRBV5-1, the J gene TRBJ2-3; D unresolved. The CDR3 is 14 amino acids. Germline CDR1 and CDR2: SGHRS and YFSETQ. V was cut by 5 bases and J by 2 bases, with 12 bases left in between. CDR3 region: CASRLLPNTDTQYF. CDR3 in DNA: TGCGCCAGCAGGCTCTTACCGAACACAGATACGCAGTATTTT.

The chain employs TRBV20-1 and TRBJ1-2; D unresolved. Trimming cost V 3 bases and J 6 bases, with 11 bases left between them. Germline V lookup: CDR1 DFQATT, CDR2 SNEGSKA (reference sequence). This CDR3 has 12 amino acids. The CDR3 protein is CSARSARDGYTF. Written as DNA, the CDR3 is TGCAGTGCTAGGTCCGCTAGAGATGGCTACACCTTC.

The rearrangement uses TRBV7-3 and TRBJ1-1; 8 bases are shared with TRBD1. Germline V gene lookup returns CDR1 SGHTA and CDR2 FQGTGA. The V gene end was trimmed by 4 bases and the J gene end by 0 bases; junction bases not matched to a gene: 7. The CDR3 runs to 16 residues. For the CDR3, the DNA is TGTGCCAGCAGCTCCGCAGGGGGCTTCATGAACACTGAAGCTTTCTTT. It codes for CASSSAGGFMNTEAFF.

This clonotype was found many times. The chain employs TRBV20-1 and TRBJ2-3, with 9 bases that match TRBD2. This CDR3 has 16 amino acids. CDR1 and CDR2 (germline): DFQATT, SNEGSKA (reference sequence). With 0 bases clipped from V and 3 bases from J, the junction kept 7 bases outside the gene matches. The CDR3 region has the DNA TGCAGTGCTAGAGAGGCGGGAGGGCCCGTGACAGATACGCAGTATTTT. It specifies CSAREAGGPVTDTQYF.

This clonotype was detected many times. This chain connects TRBV29-1 to TRBJ2-7, with TRBD1 matching over 8 bases. Losses at the gene ends were 4 bases for V and 3 bases for J; bases not matched to a gene: 2. CDR1 is SQVTM and CDR2 is ANQGSEA in the germline V gene. The CDR3 is 12 residues long. Here the CDR3 DNA reads TGCAGCGTTGTTGACAGGGGCTACGAGCAGTACTTC. This translates into CSVVDRGYEQYF.